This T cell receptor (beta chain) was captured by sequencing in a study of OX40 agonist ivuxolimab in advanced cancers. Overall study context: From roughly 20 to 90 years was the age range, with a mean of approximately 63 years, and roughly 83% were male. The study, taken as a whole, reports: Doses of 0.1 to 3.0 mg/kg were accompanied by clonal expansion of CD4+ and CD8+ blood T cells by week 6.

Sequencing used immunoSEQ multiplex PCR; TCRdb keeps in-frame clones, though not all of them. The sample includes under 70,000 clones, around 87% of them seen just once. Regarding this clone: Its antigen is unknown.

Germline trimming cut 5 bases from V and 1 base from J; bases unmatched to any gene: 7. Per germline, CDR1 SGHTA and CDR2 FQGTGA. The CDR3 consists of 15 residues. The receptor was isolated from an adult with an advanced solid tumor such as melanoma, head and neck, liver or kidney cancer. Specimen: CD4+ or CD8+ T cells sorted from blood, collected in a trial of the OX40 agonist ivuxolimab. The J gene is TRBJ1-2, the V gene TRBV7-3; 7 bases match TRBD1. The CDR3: CASSRQGGDNYGYTF. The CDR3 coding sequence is TGTGCCAGCAGCCGCCAGGGGGGGGATAACTATGGCTACACCTTC.